This entry concerns a single T cell receptor (beta chain). Its antigen is unidentified. Vbeta (60) and Jbeta (13) primers were used in the PCR. Generated by immunoSEQ multiplex PCR, the TCRdb table keeps only in-frame clones and is missing some. The sample has 100,000 to 150,000 clones, around four fifths seen once. This record belongs to a study of cytomegalovirus exposure and HLA in healthy donors. Regarding the study as a whole: Some V segments, TRBV6-2 and TRBV6-3 among them, were indistinguishable and were therefore excluded.

V lost 7 bases to trimming and J lost 4 bases, with 19 bases between them. CDR1 and CDR2 (germline): LNHDA, SQIVND (reference sequence). The CDR3 sequence is 15 residues long. This receptor was taken from a man between 18 and 35 years old in good health and CMV-seropositive. This chain connects TRBV19 to TRBJ1-1; D gene ambiguous. Sequenced material: PBMCs. CDR3 DNA: TGTGCCAGTATCTCTTCGACGGCGGGGAGCACTGAAGCTTTCTTT. This sequence encodes CASISSTAGSTEAFF.